The entry that follows covers one T cell receptor beta chain sequence. The antigen remains undetermined. Generated by immunoSEQ multiplex PCR, the TCRdb table keeps only in-frame clones and is missing some. This table holds more than 10,000 clones, 85% to 90% found once. This CDR3 region has 16 residues. V was clipped by 6 bases and J by 6 bases, with 20 bases between them. Germline CDR1 and CDR2: SNHLY and FYNNEI. This entry belongs to a study of T cells in localized non-small cell lung cancer. Regarding the study as a whole: Uninvolved neighboring lung showed the greatest T cell clonality, exceeding tumor. Adjacent lung exhibited a median of about 57 among the 100 most abundant tumor clones. Only one tumor region went through sequencing, so heterogeneity may still be there. With higher T cell density in blood came longer overall survival.

The chain employs TRBV2 and TRBJ1-4; TRBD1 might be the D (5 bases). This material consisted of peripheral blood, taken before any cancer treatment. The receptor was derived from a male donor at least 60 years old with stage III lung adenocarcinoma. CDR3 sequence (DNA): TGTGCCAGCAGCGACGACCCCGGGACGGCGGATGAAAAACTGTTTTTT. This encodes CASSDDPGTADEKLFF. The variable domain in full, completed from reference TRBV2 and TRBJ1-4, reads EPEVTQTPSHQVTQMGQEVILRCVPISNHLYFYWYRQILGQKVEFLVSFYNNEISEKSEIFDDQFSVERPDGSNFTLKIRSTKLEDSAMYFCASSDDPGTADEKLFFGSGTQLSVL.